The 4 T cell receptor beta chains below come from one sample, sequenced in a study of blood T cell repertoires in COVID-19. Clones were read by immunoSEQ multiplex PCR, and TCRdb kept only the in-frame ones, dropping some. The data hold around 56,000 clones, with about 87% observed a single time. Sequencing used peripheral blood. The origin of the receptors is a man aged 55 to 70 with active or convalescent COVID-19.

CDR3 amino acids: CASILRGYSYTF. Here the CDR3 DNA reads TGTGCCAGCATCCTAAGGGGGTATAGCTACACCTTC. This rearrangement joins TRBV6-5 to TRBJ1-2, with D perhaps matching TRBD1 (6 bases). Trimming removed 7 bases at V and 9 bases at J, with 15 bases between. Germline assignment: CDR1 MNHEY and CDR2 SVGAGI. This CDR3 contains 12 residues.

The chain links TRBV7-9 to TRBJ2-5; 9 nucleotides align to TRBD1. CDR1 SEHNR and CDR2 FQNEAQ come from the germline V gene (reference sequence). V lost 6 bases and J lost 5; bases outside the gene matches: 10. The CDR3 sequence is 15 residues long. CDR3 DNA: TGTGCCAGCAGGATTACAGGGGGCGCGGGGGAGACCCAGTACTTC. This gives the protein CASRITGGAGETQYF.

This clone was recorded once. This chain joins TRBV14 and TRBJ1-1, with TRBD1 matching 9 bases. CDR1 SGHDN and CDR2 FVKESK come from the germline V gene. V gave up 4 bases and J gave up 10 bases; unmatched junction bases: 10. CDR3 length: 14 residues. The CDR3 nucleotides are TGTGCCAGCAGCCCCTCCTACAGGGGGCGGCGAGCTTTCTTT. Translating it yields CASSPSYRGRRAFF.

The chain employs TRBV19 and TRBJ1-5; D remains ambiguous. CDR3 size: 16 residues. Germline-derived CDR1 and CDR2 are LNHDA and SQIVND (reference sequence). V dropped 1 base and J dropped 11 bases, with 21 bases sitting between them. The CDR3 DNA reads TGTGCCAGTAGTATAGGAACGGCAGCTAGCCAATCAGCCCAGCATTTT. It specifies CASSIGTAASQSAQHF.